A single T cell receptor beta chain is shown here with its context. This specimen belongs to a study of shared clonotypes between healthy human individuals. Sequencing was performed with immunoSEQ multiplex PCR; in TCRdb, only in-frame clones are kept and a portion is missing. Here the sample spans about 750,000 clones, about 91% being singletons. Germline V lookup: CDR1 SQVTM, CDR2 ANQGSEA. Trimming shortened V by 4 bases and J by 0 bases, and 13 bases separated the two germline ends. CDR3 length: 16 residues. Only CD45RO-negative cells positively selected for CCR7 counted as naive CD8 cells, so terminally differentiated effector memory CD45RA+ cells were excluded.

The J gene is TRBJ2-6, the V gene TRBV29-1; D is ambiguous. This clonotype was sampled from a man younger than 40 in good health. The material sequenced was naive CD8+ T cells sorted from blood. The CDR3 here is CSVVGGSFSGANVLTF. The CDR3 coding sequence is TGCAGCGTTGTCGGTGGCAGTTTCTCTGGGGCCAACGTCCTGACTTTC.